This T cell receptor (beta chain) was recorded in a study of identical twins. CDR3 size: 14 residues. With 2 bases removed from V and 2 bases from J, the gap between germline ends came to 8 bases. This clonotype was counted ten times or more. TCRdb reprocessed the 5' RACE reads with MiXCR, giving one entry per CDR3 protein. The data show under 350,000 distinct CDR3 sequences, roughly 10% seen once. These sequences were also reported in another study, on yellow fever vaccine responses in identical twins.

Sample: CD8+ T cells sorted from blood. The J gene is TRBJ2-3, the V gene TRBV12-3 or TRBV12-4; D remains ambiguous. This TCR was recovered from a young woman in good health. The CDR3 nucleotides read TGTGCCAGCAGTTTATTAGGCAACACAGATACGCAGTATTTT. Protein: CASSLLGNTDTQYF.